This record concerns one TCR beta chain sequence. With 10 bases removed from V and 3 bases from J, the gap between germline ends came to 13 bases. Germline values: CDR1 SNHLY, CDR2 FYNNEI. This CDR3 region has 12 residues. This record belongs to a study of blood T cell repertoires in COVID-19. Sequencing was performed with immunoSEQ multiplex PCR; in TCRdb, only in-frame clones are kept and a portion is missing. Among more than 15,000 clones listed, 65% to 90% were seen once. Material: peripheral blood. This rearrangement joins TRBV2 to TRBJ2-7; D possibly corresponds to TRBD1 (5 bases). The receptor was derived from an older man with active COVID-19. DNA for the CDR3: TGTGCCACCCTAGGGCAGGGCTACGAGCAGTACTTC. Protein product: CATLGQGYEQYF.